Listed below are T cell receptor beta chains from one sample, sequenced in a study of T cell clones after liver transplantation. TCRdb's copy holds only in-frame clones and misses some; the assay was immunoSEQ multiplex PCR. The profile shows over 45,000 clones, 70% to 75% of them singletons. This sample comprised CD4+ T cells from blood, obtained 54 months after liver transplant. These receptors all stem from a human patient who received a liver transplant. Some of the T cells may derive from the graft donor. Both conserved end residues are part of each CDR3. The D gene is left open where the match is weak. Size is omitted from some rows. Given values are once, few, many or a class for expanded clones.

>TRBD2|NA|TRBV15|TRBJ2-1
TGTGCCACCAGCAGAGGTAGCGGGGGGGCGGGTGAGCAGTTCTTC
CATSRGSGGAGEQFF
>NA|NA|TRBV28|TRBJ2-1
TGTGCCAGCAGTTTACCACACCCCAATGAGCAGTTCTTC
CASSLPHPNEQFF
>NA|NA|TRBV6-5|TRBJ1-1
TGTGCCAGCAGGGAAATCGGTAACACTGAAGCTTTCTTT
CASREIGNTEAFF
>NA|NA|TRBV6-5|TRBJ1-3
TGTGCCAGCAGCGAATCTAGGGGTAACACCATATATTTT
CASSESRGNTIYF
>TRBD2|NA|TRBV28|TRBJ2-7
TGTGCCAGCACTCTACGTAGCGGGGGGATATACGAGCAGTACTTC
CASTLRSGGIYEQYF
>TRBD1|NA|TRBV28|TRBJ2-2
TGTGCCAGCAGACTAGGGGGCGACACCGGGGAGCTGTTTTTT
CASRLGGDTGELFF
>NA|NA|TRBV18|TRBJ1-2
TGTGCCAGCTCACCCCCAGGGCTCTCCTATGGCTACACCTTC
CASSPPGLSYGYTF
>TRBD1|NA|TRBV7-8|TRBJ2-4
TGTGCCAGCAGCTCTGACGACAGGGGGAACATTCAGTACTTC
CASSSDDRGNIQYF
>NA|NA|TRBV2|TRBJ1-2
TGTGCCAGCAGTGATGAGGGGAGCTATGGCTACACCTTC
CASSDEGSYGYTF
>NA|NA|TRBV15|TRBJ2-1
TGTGCCACCAACCAACAGGGAACCTACAATGAGCAGTTCTTC
CATNQQGTYNEQFF
>NA|few|TRBV7-2|TRBJ1-1
TGTGCCAGCAGCACCTCGGTTGGAACTGAAGCTTTCTTT
CASSTSVGTEAFF